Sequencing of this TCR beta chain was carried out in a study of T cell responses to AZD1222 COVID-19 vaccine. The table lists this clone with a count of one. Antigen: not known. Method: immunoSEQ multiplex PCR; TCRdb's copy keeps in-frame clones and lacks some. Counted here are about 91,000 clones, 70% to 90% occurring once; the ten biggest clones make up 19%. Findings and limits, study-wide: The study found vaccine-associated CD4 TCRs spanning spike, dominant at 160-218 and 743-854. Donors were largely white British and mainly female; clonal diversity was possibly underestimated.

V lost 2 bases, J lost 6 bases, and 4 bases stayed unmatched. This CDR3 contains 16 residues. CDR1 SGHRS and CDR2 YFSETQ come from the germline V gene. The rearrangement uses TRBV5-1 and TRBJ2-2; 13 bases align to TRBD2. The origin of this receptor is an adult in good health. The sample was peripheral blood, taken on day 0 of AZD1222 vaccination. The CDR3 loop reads CASSLGLAGEAGELFF. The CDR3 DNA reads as TGCGCCAGCAGCTTAGGACTAGCGGGAGAAGCCGGGGAGCTGTTTTTT. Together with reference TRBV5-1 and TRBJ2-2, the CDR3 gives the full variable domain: KAGVTQTPRYLIKTRGQQVTLSCSPISGHRSVSWYQQTPGQGLQFLFEYFSETQRNKGNFPGRFSGRQFSNSRSEMNVSTLELGDSALYLCASSLGLAGEAGELFFGEGSRLTVL.